Listed here are 7 T cell receptor beta chains from one sample, sequenced in a study of blood T cell repertoires in COVID-19. The protocol was immunoSEQ multiplex PCR, while the TCRdb copy is restricted to in-frame clones and leaves out a portion. The table has a few hundred thousand clones, over 75% seen once. The sequenced sample was peripheral blood. The receptors stem from a woman aged 50 to 60 with acute or convalescent COVID-19.

The rearrangement joins TRBV27 to TRBJ2-3, with TRBD2 identical over 7 bases. CDR3 length: 15 amino acids. Trimming took 4 bases from V and 2 from J; bases not matched to a gene: 6. The germline gives CDR1 MNHEY, CDR2 SMNVEV (reference sequence). For the CDR3, the DNA is TGTGCCAGCAGTTCCGGGAGGCCAACCACAGATACGCAGTATTTT. This gives the protein CASSSGRPTTDTQYF.

The chain uses TRBV7-9 and TRBJ1-6, with TRBD1 matching over 8 bases. Per germline, CDR1 SEHNR and CDR2 FQNEAQ (reference sequence). V lost 5 bases, J lost 6 bases, and 6 bases stayed unmatched. The CDR3 loop spans 15 amino acids. The CDR3 DNA follows: TGTGCCAGCAGCGCGCAGGGGGCAAGTAATTCACCCCTCCACTTT. It translates to CASSAQGASNSPLHF.

This chain links TRBV6-2 or TRBV6-3 with TRBJ2-7, with unresolved D. There are 12 residues in the CDR3. CDR1 is MNHEY and CDR2 is SVGEGT in the germline V gene. V was clipped by 4 bases and J by 9 bases, with 13 bases between them. In DNA form, the CDR3 reads TGTGCCAGCAGTTCAGACAAGTCGGTGCAGTACTTC. This gives the protein CASSSDKSVQYF.

The count of this clone is one. J is TRBJ1-2 and V is TRBV7-2; 7 bases fit TRBD1. Per the germline V gene, CDR1 is SGHTA and CDR2 is FQGNSA. CDR3 length: 14 amino acids. Unmatched junction bases numbered 11, after V lost 5 bases and J lost 8 bases. CDR3 nucleotide sequence: TGTGCCAGCAGCCCCTCCCAGGACAGGAGGGGCTACACCTTC. Protein: CASSPSQDRRGYTF.

V and J are TRBV6-8 and TRBJ2-5, with a weak D call TRBD2 (6 bases). The CDR3 extends over 14 amino acids. The V gene's germline CDR1 is MNHGY and CDR2 SAAAGT. Trimming pared 5 bases from V and 3 bases from J, leaving 13 bases between. Written as DNA, the CDR3 is TGTGCCAGCAGTATGACTAGATCTAAAGAGACCCAGTACTTC. It translates to CASSMTRSKETQYF.

The chain joins TRBV28 to TRBJ1-2, with D hard to call. This CDR3 is 13 amino acids long. V gave up 2 bases and J gave up 0 bases, with 4 bases separating them. Germline V CDR1 and CDR2: MDHEN, SYDVKM. CDR3 loop: CASSLQTNYGYTF. In DNA, the CDR3 is TGTGCCAGCAGTTTACAGACTAACTATGGCTACACCTTC.

The rearrangement joins TRBV19 to TRBJ2-5; TRBD2 is a possible D gene (6 bases). Looked up from germline, CDR1 is LNHDA and CDR2 is SQIVND (reference sequence). Trimming took off 3 bases at V and 2 bases at J, with 19 bases between the two ends. The CDR3 totals 17 residues. Here the CDR3 DNA reads TGTGCCAGTAGTATTTTCCCGTCAATAGCGGCACAAGAGACCCAGTACTTC. Amino acids: CASSIFPSIAAQETQYF.